This entry lists 10 T cell receptor beta chains sequenced from one sample in a study of T cells in Graves' hyperthyroidism and ophthalmopathy (dated by TCRdb to the late 2010s). Preparation of the library involved multiplex PCR. Sequencer: Illumina HiSeq 2000. TCR beta CDR3 regions were amplified from RNA transcripts. A first-round RT-PCR of the TCR CDR3 used the HTBI primer set with the Qiagen OneStep RT-PCR kit. TCRdb applied fastp at Q25 and MiXCR to the public reads, then kept only in-frame beta chains. Records with the same CDR3 protein are collapsed into one entry carrying the most frequent genes and DNA. Here the sample has 300,000 to 450,000 distinct CDR3 sequences; roughly 12% occur a single time. The top ten hold less than 25% of the sample. The sample comprised blood. All receptors come from a man under 40 with Graves' hyperthyroidism that later progressed to Graves' ophthalmopathy.

This clonotype turned up a few times. The rearrangement joins TRBV11-2 to TRBJ2-1; D is perhaps TRBD2 (6 bases). With 5 bases removed from V and 0 bases from J, the gap between germline ends came to 14 bases. The CDR3 extends over 16 amino acids. Looked up from germline, CDR1 is SGHAT and CDR2 is FQNNGV. For the CDR3, the DNA is TGTGCCAGCAGCAAGGGACTCCGAGACTCCTACAATGAGCAGTTCTTC. It encodes CASSKGLRDSYNEQFF.

This CDR3 is CASYSGTGVYEQYF. In DNA, the CDR3 is TGCGCCAGCTATTCCGGGACAGGGGTCTACGAGCAGTACTTC. This chain uses TRBV5-1 with TRBJ2-7; 10 nucleotides match TRBD1. Germline CDR1 SGHRS, CDR2 YFSETQ. Losses at the gene ends were 7 bases for V and 3 bases for J; bases not matched to a gene: 7. The CDR3 totals 14 residues.

This clonotype was picked up many times. The gene calls are TRBV11-2 and TRBJ1-5, with 9 positions matching TRBD1. Germline V gene lookup returns CDR1 SGHAT and CDR2 FQNNGV. V was clipped by 3 bases and J by 5 bases; unmatched bases: 5. This CDR3 comprises 15 residues. CDR3 amino acids: CASSLGQGFYQPQHF. Here the CDR3 DNA reads TGTGCCAGCAGCTTGGGACAGGGCTTCTATCAGCCCCAGCATTTT.

This clonotype appeared many times. The chain recombines TRBV28 with TRBJ2-4; D possibly uses TRBD1 or TRBD2 (5 bases each). V was cut by 2 bases and J by 4 bases, with 9 bases left in between. This CDR3 has 14 residues. Germline V gene data show CDR1 as MDHEN and CDR2 as SYDVKM. The CDR3: CASSLPGAKNIQYF. The CDR3 nucleotides are TGTGCCAGCAGTTTACCCGGGGCTAAAAACATTCAGTACTTC.

This clonotype showed up just a few times. The V gene is TRBV3-1, the J gene TRBJ2-5; 8 positions match TRBD1. There are 15 residues in the CDR3. Germline CDR1 is LGHDT and CDR2 is YNNKEL (reference sequence). Trimming removed 4 bases from V and 3 bases from J; junction bases left unmatched: 7. CDR3 nucleotide sequence: TGTGCCAGCAGCCCGGGGACAGGTTTGGAAGAGACCCAGTACTTC. Translated, it gives CASSPGTGLEETQYF.

This clonotype has a count of ten or more. J is TRBJ1-6 and V is TRBV20-1; 10 bases map to TRBD1. Germline-derived CDR1 and CDR2 are DFQATT and SNEGSKA (reference sequence). J lost 7 bases, V lost 6 bases, and 6 bases had no gene match. The CDR3 spans 14 residues. The CDR3 coding sequence is TGCAGTGCCTCTCCGGGACAGGGGAATTCACCCCTCCACTTT. Translated: CSASPGQGNSPLHF.

The genes are TRBV10-3 and TRBJ2-1; D may be TRBD2 (5 bases). The CDR3 runs to 18 residues. The germline CDR1 and CDR2 sequences are ENHRY and SYGVKD. Trimming cost V 3 bases and J 0 bases, with 18 bases left between them. As DNA, the CDR3 is TGTGCCATCAGTGACCCCCGGGATGACCAAAGCTCCTACAATGAGCAGTTCTTC. Amino acid sequence: CAISDPRDDQSSYNEQFF.

On this clonotype: With a much larger clone just one base away, this may be a read error. The chain couples TRBV5-1 to TRBJ1-1; D is perhaps TRBD1 (5 bases). Germline V CDR1 and CDR2: SGHRS, YFSETQ. CDR3 length: 15 residues. DNA for the CDR3: TGCGCCAGCAGCTTACCGGGACGTACGAACATTGAAGCTTTCTTT. As protein: CASSLPGRTNIEAFF.

This clonotype was recorded at least ten times. The rearrangement uses TRBV7-9 and TRBJ2-7, with unresolved D. Germline CDR1 is SEHNR and CDR2 is FQNEAQ (reference sequence). Trimming removed 3 bases from V and 6 bases from J, with 9 bases in between. The CDR3 is 12 residues long. CDR3 coding DNA: TGTGCCAGCAGCTTGTTAAGGTCCGAGCAGTACTTC. Its protein is CASSLLRSEQYF. Using reference TRBV7-9 and TRBJ2-7 for the parts outside the CDR3, the full variable domain is DTGVSQNPRHKITKRGQNVTFRCDPISEHNRLYWYRQTLGQGPEFLTYFQNEAQLEKSRLLSDRFSAERPKGSFSTLEIQRTEQGDSAMYLCASSLLRSEQYFGPGTRLTVT.

This clonotype was seen more than once but under ten times. This sequence joins TRBV6-1 and TRBJ2-7; perhaps TRBD1 as D (6 bases). Trimming shortened V by 5 bases and J by 5 bases, and 13 bases separated the two germline ends. The germline V gene has CDR1 MNHNS and CDR2 SASEGT. The CDR3 has 13 amino acids. CDR3 region: CASSSTGFNEQYF. The CDR3 nucleotides read TGTGCCAGCAGTTCCACAGGGTTCAACGAGCAGTACTTC.